This T cell receptor (beta chain) is from a study of cytomegalovirus exposure and HLA in healthy donors. The PCR contained 60 Vbeta and 13 Jbeta primers. Measured with immunoSEQ multiplex PCR; TCRdb has only the in-frame clones, and not every one. In the table there are roughly 180,000 clones, under 90% of which are singletons. Trimming at V came to 5 bases and at J to 0 bases, leaving 4 bases not matched to a gene. This CDR3 has 15 residues. Germline CDR1 is MNHEY and CDR2 is SVGAGI. This clone was seen a few times. The TCR sequence derives from a young man in good health and CMV-seropositive. V is TRBV6-5 and J is TRBJ1-3; 7 nucleotides line up with TRBD1. The sequenced sample consisted of PBMCs. This CDR3 reads CASSPWTGSGNTIYF. CDR3 coding DNA: TGTGCCAGCAGTCCCTGGACAGGCTCTGGAAACACCATATATTTT.